This passage covers 14 T cell receptor beta chains from one sample sequenced in a study of Tregs in tolerant kidney transplant recipients. The table came from immunoSEQ multiplex PCR; TCRdb's copy has only in-frame clones and leaves some out. This sample carries roughly 48,000 clones, with about 0.85% going to the ten biggest clones. This material consisted of CD4+ T cells from blood, taken before the transplant. The receptors stem from a human donor who received a combined kidney and bone marrow transplant.

For this clone: The read comes to an end 3 residues before the CDR3 does, leaving the germline J gene to fill in the end. This sequence joins TRBV18 and TRBJ2-1, with 8 positions matching TRBD1. Germline CDR1 KGHSH, CDR2 LQKENI. The junction had 4 bases not matched to a gene; V was cut back by 1 base and J by 8 bases. The CDR3 has 14 amino acids. CDR3 DNA, as far as it was read: TGTGCCAGCTCACCACATGCAGGGGGCGATGAG. Encoded protein: CASSPHAGGDE. The entire CDR3 is CASSPHAGGDEQFF.

In regard to this clone: Read coverage stops 3 residues before the CDR3 terminus; the germline J gene supplies the remainder. The chain combines TRBV19 with TRBJ2-2, with 7 bases aligning to TRBD1. Germline CDR1 and CDR2: LNHDA and SQIVND (reference sequence). The CDR3 length is 16 residues. The junction had 6 bases not matched to a gene; V was cut back by 4 bases and J by 1 base. The CDR3 loop is CASSTRGGVNTGELFF. The sequenced part of the CDR3 DNA is TGTGCCAGTAGTACTCGAGGGGGCGTGAACACCGGGGAG.

Worth noting for this clone: The read finishes 3 residues shy of the CDR3 end, and the germline J gene is used to complete it. V usage is TRBV18 and J usage is TRBJ2-7; TRBD1 matches 10 bases. CDR3 length: 15 amino acids. The junction had 5 bases not matched to a gene; V was cut back by 1 base and J by 5 bases. Per germline, CDR1 KGHSH and CDR2 LQKENI. CDR3 bases read: TGTGCCAGCTCACCACTGGGACAGGGGTGGAACGAG. This gives the protein CASSPLGQGWNE. The entire CDR3 is CASSPLGQGWNEQYF.

A word on this clone: Sequencing ends 3 residues short of the CDR3 end; the germline J gene provides the rest. V usage is TRBV7-3 and J usage is TRBJ2-2; 10 bases are a match to TRBD2. The CDR3 runs to 22 residues. V shed 1 base, J shed 1 base, and the junction held 18 bases outside the gene matches. Germline CDR1 and CDR2: SGHTA and FQGTGA. The CDR3 spells CASSLIPRTSGSPGVNTGELFF. CDR3 bases read: TGTGCCAGCAGCTTAATCCCGAGGACTAGCGGATCCCCAGGGGTGAACACCGGGGAG.

As regards this clone: Coverage ceases 3 residues before the CDR3 finishes, and the germline J gene fills in the end. The chain joins TRBV20-1 to TRBJ2-5; 15 bases map to TRBD2. CDR3 size: 18 residues. Germline CDR1 is DFQATT and CDR2 is SNEGSKA (reference sequence). V was clipped by 0 bases and J by 1 base; unmatched bases: 6. The sequenced CDR3 bases are TGCAGTGCTAGAGATTGGACTAGCGGGAGGGTAGGCCAAGAGACC. The encoded protein is CSARDWTSGRVGQET. The CDR3 in its entirety is CSARDWTSGRVGQETQYF.

Details on this clone: The read is 3 residues too short to cover the CDR3 end, so that end is filled in from the germline J gene. The chain joins TRBV30 to TRBJ1-2, with 9 bases lining up with TRBD1. Germline values: CDR1 GTSNPN, CDR2 SVGIG (reference sequence). The CDR3 is made up of 16 amino acids. Trimming took 4 bases from V and 4 from J; bases not matched to a gene: 13. CDR3 loop: CAWKSSPWTGAYGYTF. Incomplete CDR3 DNA: TGTGCCTGGAAATCCTCACCGTGGACAGGGGCCTATGGC.

On this clone: Read sequence stops 3 residues before the CDR3 end, and the germline J gene provides the missing end. The chain recombines TRBV5-1 with TRBJ1-3; D perhaps matches TRBD1 (6 bases). CDR3 length equals 14 residues. V lost 0 bases and J 4 bases, leaving 8 bases between the germline ends. The germline CDR1 and CDR2 sequences are SGHRS and YFSETQ. The CDR3 spells CASSLAGEGNTIYF. The CDR3 DNA, read in part, is TGCGCCAGCAGCTTGGCAGGGGAAGGAAACACC.

CDR3 bases read: TGCAGTGCGGTCAGAGGACAGGGAAACTACGAG. Protein: CSAVRGQGNYE. The entire CDR3 is CSAVRGQGNYEQYF. This chain links TRBV20-1 with TRBJ2-7; 8 bases line up with TRBD1. Read sequence stops 3 residues before the CDR3 end, and the germline J gene provides the missing end. V gave up 6 bases and J gave up 3 bases; unmatched junction bases: 10. Per the germline V gene, CDR1 is DFQATT and CDR2 is SNEGSKA (reference sequence). This CDR3 region has 14 residues.

Regarding this clone: The observed sequence ends 3 residues before the CDR3 terminus, with the missing tail filled in from the germline J gene. This chain connects TRBV18 to TRBJ2-5; D unresolved. V was trimmed by 2 bases and J by 5 bases, leaving 3 bases between them. The CDR3 sequence is 11 residues long. In germline, CDR1 is KGHSH, CDR2 LQKENI. CDR3 bases read: TGTGCCAGCTCACCAAGCGAGACC. This encodes CASSPSET. The whole CDR3 protein is CASSPSETQYF.

Details on this clone: From the germline J gene comes the end of the CDR3, since the read stops 3 residues before it. The gene calls are TRBV10-3 and TRBJ2-1; 9 bases map to TRBD2. The J segment lost 0 bases and the V segment lost 3 bases, leaving 3 bases of the junction unmatched. Germline V gene data show CDR1 as ENHRY and CDR2 as SYGVKD. This CDR3 has 16 amino acids. The CDR3 is CAISERREGSYNEQFF. The sequenced part of the CDR3 DNA is TGTGCCATCAGTGAAAGGCGGGAGGGCTCCTACAATGAG.

About this clone itself: The CDR3 goes on 3 residues after the read ends, and that part is filled in from the germline J gene. The V gene is TRBV11-2, the J gene TRBJ2-7, with TRBD2 identical over 15 bases. J was trimmed by 6 bases and V by 5 bases; bases with no gene match: 5. The length of the CDR3 is 15 residues. The V gene's germline CDR1 is SGHAT and CDR2 FQNNGV. The CDR3 loop reads CASSAGLAGGGEQYF. The sequenced part of the CDR3 DNA is TGTGCCAGCAGCGCGGGACTAGCGGGAGGCGGCGAG.

On this clone itself: The CDR3 end lies 3 residues beyond the end of the read and is filled in from the germline J gene. The chain uses TRBV7-2 and TRBJ1-2, with 7 positions matching TRBD1. Germline V gene lookup returns CDR1 SGHTA and CDR2 FQGNSA. V was pared by 5 bases and J by 6 bases, with 6 bases of the junction left unmatched. The CDR3 loop spans 13 amino acids. This CDR3 is CASSLSGGNGYTF. CDR3 DNA (partial): TGTGCCAGCAGCCTATCAGGGGGGAATGGC.

With regard to this clone: From the germline J gene comes the end of the CDR3, since the read stops 3 residues before it. V gene TRBV19 combines with J gene TRBJ2-7; D might be TRBD2 (5 bases). CDR3 length: 13 residues. Trimming left V 6 bases short and J 6 bases short, with 15 bases between. CDR1 and CDR2 from the germline V gene are LNHDA and SQIVND (reference sequence). The CDR3 spells CASSPTRAGEQYF. The part of the CDR3 DNA that was read is TGTGCCAGTAGCCCTACGCGGGCAGGCGAG.

A note on this clone: Sequencing ends 3 residues short of the CDR3 end; the germline J gene provides the rest. V is TRBV5-1 and J is TRBJ1-1; a weak D match, TRBD1 (6 bases). This CDR3 is built from 14 residues. V was trimmed by 4 bases and J by 6 bases, leaving 16 bases between them. Germline V lookup: CDR1 SGHRS, CDR2 YFSETQ. Partial CDR3 DNA: TGCGCCAGCAGCGACCGGACAGACTCGCCTGAA. It specifies CASSDRTDSPE. The entire CDR3 sequence reads CASSDRTDSPEAFF. The whole variable domain, remainder taken from reference TRBV5-1 and TRBJ1-1, is KAGVTQTPRYLIKTRGQQVTLSCSPISGHRSVSWYQQTPGQGLQFLFEYFSETQRNKGNFPGRFSGRQFSNSRSEMNVSTLELGDSALYLCASSDRTDSPEAFFGQGTRLTVV.